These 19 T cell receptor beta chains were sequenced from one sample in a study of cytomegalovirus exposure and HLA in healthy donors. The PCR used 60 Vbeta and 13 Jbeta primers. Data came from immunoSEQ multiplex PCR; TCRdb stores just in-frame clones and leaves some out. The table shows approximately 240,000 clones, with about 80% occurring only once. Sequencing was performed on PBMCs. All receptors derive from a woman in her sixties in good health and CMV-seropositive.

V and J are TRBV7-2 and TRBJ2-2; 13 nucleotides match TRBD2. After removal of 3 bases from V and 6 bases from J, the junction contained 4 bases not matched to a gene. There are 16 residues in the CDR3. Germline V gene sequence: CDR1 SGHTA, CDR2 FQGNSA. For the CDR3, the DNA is TGTGCCAGCAGCTTCACTAGCGGGGGGGCCGCCGGGGAGCTGTTTTTT. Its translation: CASSFTSGGAAGELFF.

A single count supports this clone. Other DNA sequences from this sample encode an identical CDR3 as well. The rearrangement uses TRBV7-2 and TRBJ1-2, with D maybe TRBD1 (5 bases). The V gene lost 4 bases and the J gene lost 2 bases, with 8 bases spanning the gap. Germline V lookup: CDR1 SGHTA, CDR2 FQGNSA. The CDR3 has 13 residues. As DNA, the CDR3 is TGTGCCAGCAGCTACGACAGAAACTATGGCTACACCTTC. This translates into CASSYDRNYGYTF.

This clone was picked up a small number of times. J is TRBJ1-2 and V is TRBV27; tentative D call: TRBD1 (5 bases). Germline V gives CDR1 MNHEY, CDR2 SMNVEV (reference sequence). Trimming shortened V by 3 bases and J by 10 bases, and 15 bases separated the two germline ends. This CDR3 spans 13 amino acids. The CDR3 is CASSFSGLGYYTF. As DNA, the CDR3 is TGTGCCAGCAGTTTTTCAGGGTTAGGATACTACACCTTC.

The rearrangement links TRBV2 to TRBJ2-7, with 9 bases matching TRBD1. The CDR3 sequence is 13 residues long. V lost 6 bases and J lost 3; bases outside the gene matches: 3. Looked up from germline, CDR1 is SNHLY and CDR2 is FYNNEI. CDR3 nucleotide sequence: TGTGCCAGCAGGGGGACAGGGATCTACGAGCAGTACTTC. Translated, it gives CASRGTGIYEQYF.

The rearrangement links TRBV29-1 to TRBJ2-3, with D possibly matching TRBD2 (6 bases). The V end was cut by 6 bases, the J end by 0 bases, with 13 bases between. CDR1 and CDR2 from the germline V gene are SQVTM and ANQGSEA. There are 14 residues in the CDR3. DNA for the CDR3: TGCAGCGTCCACCGTCGGGGGAGCACAGATACGCAGTATTTT. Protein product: CSVHRRGSTDTQYF.

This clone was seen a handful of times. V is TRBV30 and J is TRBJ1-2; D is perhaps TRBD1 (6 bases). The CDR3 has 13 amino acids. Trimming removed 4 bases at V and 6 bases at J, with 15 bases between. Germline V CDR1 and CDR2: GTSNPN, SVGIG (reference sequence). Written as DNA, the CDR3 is TGTGCCTGGAAAATCCAGGGGTCGAATGGCTACACCTTC. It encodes CAWKIQGSNGYTF. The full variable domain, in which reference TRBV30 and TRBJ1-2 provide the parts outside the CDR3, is SQTIHQWPATLVQPVGSPLSLECTVEGTSNPNLYWYRQAAGRGLQLLFYSVGIGQISSEVPQNLSASRPQDRQFILSSKKLLLSDSGFYLCAWKIQGSNGYTFGSGTRLTVV.

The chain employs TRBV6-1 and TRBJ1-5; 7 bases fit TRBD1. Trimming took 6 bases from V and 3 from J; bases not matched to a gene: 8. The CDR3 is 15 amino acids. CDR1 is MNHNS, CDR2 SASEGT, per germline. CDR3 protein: CASSGTANSNQPQHF. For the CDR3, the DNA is TGTGCCAGCAGCGGGACAGCAAATTCCAATCAGCCCCAGCATTTT.

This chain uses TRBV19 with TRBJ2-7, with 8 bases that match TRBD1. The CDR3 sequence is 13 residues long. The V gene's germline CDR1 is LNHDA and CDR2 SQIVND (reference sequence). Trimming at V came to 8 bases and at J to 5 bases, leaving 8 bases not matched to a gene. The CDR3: CASGGRGRDEQYF. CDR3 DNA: TGTGCCAGTGGCGGCAGGGGGCGCGACGAGCAGTACTTC.

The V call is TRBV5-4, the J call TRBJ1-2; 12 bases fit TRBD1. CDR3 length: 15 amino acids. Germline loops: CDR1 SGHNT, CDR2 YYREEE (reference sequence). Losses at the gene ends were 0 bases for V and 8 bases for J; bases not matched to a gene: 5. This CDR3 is CASSLDMGQGAGYTF. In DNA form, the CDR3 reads TGTGCCAGCAGCTTGGATATGGGACAGGGGGCGGGCTACACCTTC.

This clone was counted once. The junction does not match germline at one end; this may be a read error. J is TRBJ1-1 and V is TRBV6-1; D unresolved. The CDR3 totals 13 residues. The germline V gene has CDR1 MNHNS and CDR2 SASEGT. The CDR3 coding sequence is TGTGGCAGCGGGAGGGCTAGGGACACTGAAGCTTTCTTT. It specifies CGSGRARDTEAFF.

The CDR3 DNA sequence: TGTGCCAGCAGTCCTTTCGGACAGCCGGGCGAGCAGTACTTC. Translated: CASSPFGQPGEQYF. V gene TRBV5-6 combines with J gene TRBJ2-7, with a tentative D call TRBD1 (6 bases). Germline V gene sequence: CDR1 SGHDT, CDR2 YYEEEE. V lost 5 bases, J lost 6 bases, and 18 bases lay in between. This CDR3 has 14 residues.

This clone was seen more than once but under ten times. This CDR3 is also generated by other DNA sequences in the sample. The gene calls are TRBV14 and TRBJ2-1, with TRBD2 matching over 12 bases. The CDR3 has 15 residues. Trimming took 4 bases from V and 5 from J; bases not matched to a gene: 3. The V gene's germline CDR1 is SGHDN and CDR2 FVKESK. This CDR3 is CASSPGLAGNNEQFF. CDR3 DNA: TGTGCCAGCAGCCCCGGACTAGCGGGAAACAATGAGCAGTTCTTC.

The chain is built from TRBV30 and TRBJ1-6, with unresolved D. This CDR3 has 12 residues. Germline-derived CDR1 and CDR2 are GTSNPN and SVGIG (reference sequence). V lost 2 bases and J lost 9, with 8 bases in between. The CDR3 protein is CAWSPTGSPLHF. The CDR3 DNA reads TGTGCCTGGAGTCCGACGGGTTCACCCCTCCACTTT.

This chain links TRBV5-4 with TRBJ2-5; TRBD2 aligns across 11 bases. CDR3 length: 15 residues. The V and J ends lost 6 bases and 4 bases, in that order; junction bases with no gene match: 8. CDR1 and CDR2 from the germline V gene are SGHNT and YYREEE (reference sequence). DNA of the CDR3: TGTGCCAGCATGGCCGGGACTAGCGGAAGAGAGACCCAGTACTTC. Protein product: CASMAGTSGRETQYF.

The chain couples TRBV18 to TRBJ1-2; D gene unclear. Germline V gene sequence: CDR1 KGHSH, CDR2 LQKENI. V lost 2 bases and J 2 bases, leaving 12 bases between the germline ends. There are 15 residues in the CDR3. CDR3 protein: CASSPGLGGNYGYTF. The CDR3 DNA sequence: TGTGCCAGCTCACCAGGGCTTGGAGGGAACTATGGCTACACCTTC.

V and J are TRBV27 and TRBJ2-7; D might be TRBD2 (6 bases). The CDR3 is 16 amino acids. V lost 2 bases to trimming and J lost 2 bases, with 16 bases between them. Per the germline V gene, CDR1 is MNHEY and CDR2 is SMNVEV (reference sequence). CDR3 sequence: CASSLTGVGRAYEQYF. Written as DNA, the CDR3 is TGTGCCAGCAGTTTAACGGGGGTGGGAAGGGCCTACGAGCAGTACTTC.

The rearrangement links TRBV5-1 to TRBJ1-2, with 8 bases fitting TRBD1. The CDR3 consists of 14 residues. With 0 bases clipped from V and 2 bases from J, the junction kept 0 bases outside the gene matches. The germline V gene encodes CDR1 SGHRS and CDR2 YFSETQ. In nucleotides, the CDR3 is TGCGCCAGCAGCTTGGCAGGGGGCAACTATGGCTACACCTTC. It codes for CASSLAGGNYGYTF.

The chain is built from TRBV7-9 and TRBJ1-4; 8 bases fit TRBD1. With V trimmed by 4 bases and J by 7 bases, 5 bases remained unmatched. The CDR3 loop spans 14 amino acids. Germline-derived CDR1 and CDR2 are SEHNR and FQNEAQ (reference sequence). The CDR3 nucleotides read TGTGCCAGCAGCTCCAGGACAGGGAGTGAAAAACTGTTTTTT. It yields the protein CASSSRTGSEKLFF.

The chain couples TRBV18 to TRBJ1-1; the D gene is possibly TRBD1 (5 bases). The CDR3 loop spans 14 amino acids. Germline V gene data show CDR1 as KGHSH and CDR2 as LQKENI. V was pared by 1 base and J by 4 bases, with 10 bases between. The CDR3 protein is CASSPRGGATEAFF. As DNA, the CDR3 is TGTGCCAGCTCACCACGGGGAGGGGCCACTGAAGCTTTCTTT.